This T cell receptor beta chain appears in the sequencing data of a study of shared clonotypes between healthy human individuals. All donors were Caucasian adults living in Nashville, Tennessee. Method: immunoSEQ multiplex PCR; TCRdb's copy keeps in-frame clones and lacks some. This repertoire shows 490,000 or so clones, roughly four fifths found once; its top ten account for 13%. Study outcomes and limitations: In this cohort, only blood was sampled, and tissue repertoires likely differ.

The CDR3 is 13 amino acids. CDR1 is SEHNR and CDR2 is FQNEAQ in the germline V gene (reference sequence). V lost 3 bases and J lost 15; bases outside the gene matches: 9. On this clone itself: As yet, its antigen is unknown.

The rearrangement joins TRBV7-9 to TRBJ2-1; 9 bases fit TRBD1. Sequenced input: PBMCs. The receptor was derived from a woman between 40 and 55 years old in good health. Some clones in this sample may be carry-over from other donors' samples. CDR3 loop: CASSFSWGQGMFF. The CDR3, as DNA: TGTGCCAGCAGCTTCAGCTGGGGACAGGGAATGTTCTTC.